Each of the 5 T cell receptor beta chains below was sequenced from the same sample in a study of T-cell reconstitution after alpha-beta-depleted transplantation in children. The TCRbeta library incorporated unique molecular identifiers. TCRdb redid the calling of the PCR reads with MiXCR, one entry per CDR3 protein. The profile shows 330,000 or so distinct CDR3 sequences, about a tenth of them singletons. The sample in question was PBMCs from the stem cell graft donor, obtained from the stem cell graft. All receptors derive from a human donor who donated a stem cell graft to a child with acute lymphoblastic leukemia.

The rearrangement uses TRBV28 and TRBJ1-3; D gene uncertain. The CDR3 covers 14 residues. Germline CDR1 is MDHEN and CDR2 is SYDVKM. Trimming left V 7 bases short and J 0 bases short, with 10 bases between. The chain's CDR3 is CASTELSSGNTIYF. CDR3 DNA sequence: TGTGCCAGCACGGAACTTTCCTCTGGAAACACCATATATTTT.

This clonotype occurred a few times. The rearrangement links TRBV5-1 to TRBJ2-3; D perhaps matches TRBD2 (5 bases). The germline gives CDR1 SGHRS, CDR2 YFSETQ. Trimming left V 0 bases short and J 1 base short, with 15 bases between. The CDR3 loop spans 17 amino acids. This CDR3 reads CASSLGRFSGGTDTQYF. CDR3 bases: TGCGCCAGCAGCTTGGGGAGGTTTAGTGGAGGCACAGATACGCAGTATTTT.

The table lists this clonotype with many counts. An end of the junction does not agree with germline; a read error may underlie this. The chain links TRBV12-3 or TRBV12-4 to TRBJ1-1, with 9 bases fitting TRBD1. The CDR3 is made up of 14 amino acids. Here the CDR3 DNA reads TGTGCCAGCACTTTAGGGGACAGGGTTACTGAAGCTTTCTTT. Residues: CASTLGDRVTEAFF.

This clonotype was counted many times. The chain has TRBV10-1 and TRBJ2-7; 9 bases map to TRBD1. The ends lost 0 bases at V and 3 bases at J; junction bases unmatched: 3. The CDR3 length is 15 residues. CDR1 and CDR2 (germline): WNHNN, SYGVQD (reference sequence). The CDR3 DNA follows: TGCGCCAGCAGTGAGTCCTTGGACAGGGGCTACGAGCAGTACTTC. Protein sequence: CASSESLDRGYEQYF.

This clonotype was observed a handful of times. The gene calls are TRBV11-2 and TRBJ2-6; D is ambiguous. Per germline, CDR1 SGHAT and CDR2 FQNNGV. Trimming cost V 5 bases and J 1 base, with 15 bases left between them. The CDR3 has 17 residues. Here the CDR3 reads CASSPLYIGSGANVLTF. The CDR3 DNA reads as TGTGCCAGCAGCCCGCTCTATATAGGTTCTGGGGCCAACGTCCTGACTTTC.